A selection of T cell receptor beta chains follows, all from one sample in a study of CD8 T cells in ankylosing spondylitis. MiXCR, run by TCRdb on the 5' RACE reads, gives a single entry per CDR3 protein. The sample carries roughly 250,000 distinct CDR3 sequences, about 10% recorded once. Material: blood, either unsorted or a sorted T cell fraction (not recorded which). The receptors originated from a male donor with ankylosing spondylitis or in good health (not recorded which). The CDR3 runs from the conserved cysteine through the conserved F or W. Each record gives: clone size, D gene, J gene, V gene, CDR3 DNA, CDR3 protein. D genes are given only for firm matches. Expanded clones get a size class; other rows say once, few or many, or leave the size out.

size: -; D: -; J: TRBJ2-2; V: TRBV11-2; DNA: TGTGCCAGCAGCCCTGACAGGAGCACCGGGGAGCTGTTTTTT; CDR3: CASSPDRSTGELFF
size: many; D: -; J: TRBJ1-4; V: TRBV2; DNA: TGTGCCAGCAGTGAATCGAGGGGAAAACTGTTTTTT; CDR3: CASSESRGKLFF
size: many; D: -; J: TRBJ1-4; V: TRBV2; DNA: TGTGCCAGCAGCGCCCCAGGGGCCGGTAATGAAAAACTGTTTTTT; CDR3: CASSAPGAGNEKLFF
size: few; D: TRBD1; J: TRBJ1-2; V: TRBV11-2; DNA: TGTGCCAGCAGCTCCCTCAACAGGGGCTCCCTTGCTAACTATGGCTACACCTTC; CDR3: CASSSLNRGSLANYGYTF
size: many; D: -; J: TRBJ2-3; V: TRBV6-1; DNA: TGTGCCAGCAGCGCTCGGGACTCCCTCCGGGATACGCAGTATTTT; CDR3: CASSARDSLRDTQYF
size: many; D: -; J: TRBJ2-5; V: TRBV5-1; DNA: TGCGCCAGCAGCTACGGGACTCAGGGAGAGACCCAGTACTTC; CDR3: CASSYGTQGETQYF
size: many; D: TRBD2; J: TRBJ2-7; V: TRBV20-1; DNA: TGCAGTGGGGGGGGTCCTAGCTCCTACGAGCAGTACTTC; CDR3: CSGGGPSSYEQYF
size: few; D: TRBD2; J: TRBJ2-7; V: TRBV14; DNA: TGTGCCAGCAGCCAAGGGGCGGGAGCCTCCTACGAGCAGTACTTC; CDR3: CASSQGAGASYEQYF
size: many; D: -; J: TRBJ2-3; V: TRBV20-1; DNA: TGCAGTGCTAGAGATTTGTTGCTCCCTACAGATACGCAGTATTTT; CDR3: CSARDLLLPTDTQYF
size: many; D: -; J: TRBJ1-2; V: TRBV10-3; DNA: TGTGCCATCAGCCAAGGACAGAATGGGAACTATGGCTACACCTTC; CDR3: CAISQGQNGNYGYTF
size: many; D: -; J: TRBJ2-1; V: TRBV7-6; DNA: TGTGCCAGCAGCTCCCGACTCGGGTTAAATGAGCAGTTCTTC; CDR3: CASSSRLGLNEQFF
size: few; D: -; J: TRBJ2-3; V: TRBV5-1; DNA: TGCGCCAGCAGCTTGGGACAGGTTCCAGATACGCAGTATTTT; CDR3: CASSLGQVPDTQYF
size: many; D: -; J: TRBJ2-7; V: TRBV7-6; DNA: TGTGCCAGCAGCTTAGTAAAGGGGAACGAGCAGTACTTC; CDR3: CASSLVKGNEQYF
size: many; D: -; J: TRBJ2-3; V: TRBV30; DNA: TGTGCCTGGAGTGTTGGGGGGCTAGGCGATACGCAGTATTTT; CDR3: CAWSVGGLGDTQYF
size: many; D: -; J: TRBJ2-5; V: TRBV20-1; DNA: TGCAGTGCTCTCCCCTTCTCTGGGGCCCAGGAGACCCAGTACTTC; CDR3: CSALPFSGAQETQYF
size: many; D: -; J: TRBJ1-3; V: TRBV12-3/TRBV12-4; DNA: TGTGCCAGCAGTGTAACAGGGAGTGGAAACACCATATATTTT; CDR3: CASSVTGSGNTIYF
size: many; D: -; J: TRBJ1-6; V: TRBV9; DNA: TGTGCCAGCAGCCCGGGGACCCTAATGCCATCTAAGAATTCACCCCTCCACTTT; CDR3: CASSPGTLMPSKNSPLHF
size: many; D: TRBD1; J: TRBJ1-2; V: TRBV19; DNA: TGTGCCAGTAGTTCGCGGGACAGGGGAAACTATGGCTACACCTTC; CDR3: CASSSRDRGNYGYTF
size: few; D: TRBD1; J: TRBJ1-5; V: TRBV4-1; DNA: TGCGCCAGCAGCGGAACAGGGGGCAAGCAGCCCCAGCATTTT; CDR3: CASSGTGGKQPQHF
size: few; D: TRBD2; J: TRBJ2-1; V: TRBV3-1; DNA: TGTGCCAGCAGCCTCCCCCGTTTAGCGGGAGTAAGGGAGCAGTTCTTC; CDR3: CASSLPRLAGVREQFF
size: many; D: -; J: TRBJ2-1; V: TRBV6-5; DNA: TGTGCCAGCAGTCTTTGGAATGAGCAGTTCTTC; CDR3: CASSLWNEQFF
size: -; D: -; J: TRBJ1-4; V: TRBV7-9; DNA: TGTGCCAGCAGCTTAAGTGGTGAAAAACTGTTTTTT; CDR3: CASSLSGEKLFF
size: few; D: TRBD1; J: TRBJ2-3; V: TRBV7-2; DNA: TGTGCCAGCAGCTTAGCGAGGGACAGGGGACCCGATACGCAGTATTTT; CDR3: CASSLARDRGPDTQYF
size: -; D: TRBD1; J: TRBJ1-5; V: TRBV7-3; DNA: TGTGCCAGTACCACAGGGGGGTCGGGCAATCAGCCCCAGCATTTT; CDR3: CASTTGGSGNQPQHF
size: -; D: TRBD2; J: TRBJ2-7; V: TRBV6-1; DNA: TGTGCCACAATAGCGGGGGCCAACTACGAGCAGTACTTC; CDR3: CATIAGANYEQYF